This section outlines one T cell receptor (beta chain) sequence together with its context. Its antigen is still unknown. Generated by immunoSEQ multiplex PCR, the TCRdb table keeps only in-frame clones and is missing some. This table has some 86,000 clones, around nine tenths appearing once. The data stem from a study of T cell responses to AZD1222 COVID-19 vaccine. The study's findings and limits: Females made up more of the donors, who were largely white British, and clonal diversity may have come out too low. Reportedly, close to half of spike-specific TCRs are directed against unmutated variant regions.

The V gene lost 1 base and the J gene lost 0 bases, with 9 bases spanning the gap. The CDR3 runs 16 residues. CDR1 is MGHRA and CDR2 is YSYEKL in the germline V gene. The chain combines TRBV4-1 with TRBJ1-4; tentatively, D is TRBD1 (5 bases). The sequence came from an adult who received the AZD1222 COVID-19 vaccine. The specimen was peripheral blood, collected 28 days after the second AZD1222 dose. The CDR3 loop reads CASSQGQYATNEKLFF. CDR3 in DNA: TGCGCCAGCAGCCAAGGACAGTATGCAACTAATGAAAAACTGTTTTTT.